Described below is a single T cell receptor (beta chain) sequence and its context. Antigen unknown. The CDR3 totals 16 residues. The germline gives CDR1 GTSNPN, CDR2 SVGIG (reference sequence). Trimming removed 3 bases at V and 2 bases at J, with 17 bases between. Repertoires were generated with immunoSEQ multiplex PCR, while TCRdb's copy carries only in-frame clones and drops some. This sample yields approximately 26,000 clones, of which roughly 80% are seen a single time; roughly 9% belongs to the top ten. This record comes from a study of T cells in localized non-small cell lung cancer. Points from the study as a whole: Uninvolved neighboring lung showed the greatest T cell clonality, exceeding tumor. Adjacent lung tissue had a median about 60 of the top 100 clones found in the tumor.

The TCR originated in a man between 40 and 70 years old with stage III squamous cell lung carcinoma. This material consisted of peripheral blood, taken before any cancer treatment. The chain has TRBV30 and TRBJ1-3; D gene ambiguous. DNA of the CDR3: TGTGCCTGGAGCCCCCGGGTCCCTAGGGCTGGAAACACCATATATTTT. Its translation is CAWSPRVPRAGNTIYF.